This T cell receptor beta chain was identified in a study of blood T cell repertoires in COVID-19. Study overall: Sites across the United States, Italy and Spain contributed samples from acute and convalescent COVID-19. Sample material is recorded as cDNA or gDNA derived from T cells, B-cell-depleted T cells, or PBMCs.

In this sample, this clone turned up once. Original data processing: For nucleated cells, counts were estimated from reference gene primer amplification. Using immunoSEQ multiplex PCR, the repertoire was profiled, and TCRdb retains in-frame clones only, with some absent. That table gives V, J and clone size, and the DNA gave D and trimming. The table records some 300,000 clones, around 90% of them present only once. The germline CDR1 and CDR2 sequences are KGHSH and LQKENI. The CDR3 length is 17 residues. With 6 bases clipped from V and 0 bases from J, the junction kept 8 bases outside the gene matches. Those who participated ranged in age from roughly 18 to 89 years and resided in about two dozen US areas.

This clonotype originated in a woman in her sixties or seventies in a cohort exposed to, infected with or recovered from COVID-19 (not recorded which). This chain uses TRBV18 with TRBJ2-3; 11 bases agree with TRBD2. Sequencing was done on a sample of PBMCs or T cells enriched from blood (not recorded which). For the CDR3, the DNA is TGTGCCAGCTCCCCTCGGACTAGCGGGCTGAGCACAGATACGCAGTATTTT. Translated: CASSPRTSGLSTDTQYF.